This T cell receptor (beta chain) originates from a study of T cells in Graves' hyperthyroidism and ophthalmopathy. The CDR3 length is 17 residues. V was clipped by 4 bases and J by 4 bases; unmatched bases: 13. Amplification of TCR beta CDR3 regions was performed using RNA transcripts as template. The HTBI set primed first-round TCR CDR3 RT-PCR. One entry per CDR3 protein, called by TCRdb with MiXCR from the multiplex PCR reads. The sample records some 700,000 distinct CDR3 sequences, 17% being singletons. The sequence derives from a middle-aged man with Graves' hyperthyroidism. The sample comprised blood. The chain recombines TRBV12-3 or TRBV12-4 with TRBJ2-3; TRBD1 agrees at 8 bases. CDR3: CASSSFGQGARSDTQYF. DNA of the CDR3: TGTGCCAGCAGTTCCTTCGGGCAGGGGGCCCGCTCAGATACGCAGTATTTT.